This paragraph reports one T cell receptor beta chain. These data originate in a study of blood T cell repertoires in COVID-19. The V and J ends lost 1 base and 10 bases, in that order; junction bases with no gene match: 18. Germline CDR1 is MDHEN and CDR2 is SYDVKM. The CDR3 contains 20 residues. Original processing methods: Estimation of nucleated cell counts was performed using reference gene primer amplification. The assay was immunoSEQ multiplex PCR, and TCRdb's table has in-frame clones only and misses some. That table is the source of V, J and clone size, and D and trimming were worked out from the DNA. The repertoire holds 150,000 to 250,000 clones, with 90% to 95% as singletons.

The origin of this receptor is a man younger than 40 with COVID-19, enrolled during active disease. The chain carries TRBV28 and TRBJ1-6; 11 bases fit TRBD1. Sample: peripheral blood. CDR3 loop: CASSLFPIGTGGSSGSPLHF. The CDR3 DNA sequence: TGTGCCAGCAGTTTATTCCCGATCGGGACAGGGGGTTCGTCTGGCTCACCCCTCCACTTT.